One and the same sample provided the 17 T cell receptor beta chains below, sequenced in a study of Ad26.COV2.S vaccination and SARS-CoV-2 variants. TCRdb keeps only in-frame clones here, not all; method: immunoSEQ multiplex PCR. This sample has 300,000 to 400,000 clones, with 75% to 90% found just once. Treatment described: 15 to 20 received Ad26.COV2.S at low or high dose, single or two shots; 5 received placebo; per-sample allocation not given. Material that was analyzed had been drawn on day 63 after the first vaccine or placebo injection. The sample was peripheral blood, taken in a trial of Ad26.COV2.S vaccine versus placebo. These receptors were collected from a person aged 18-60 years who received the Ad26.COV2.S COVID-19 vaccine or a placebo.

This chain joins TRBV4-3 and TRBJ2-7, with TRBD1 identical over 8 bases. Germline values: CDR1 LGHNA, CDR2 YSLEER. V was pared by 3 bases and J by 3 bases, with 10 bases of the junction left unmatched. CDR3 size: 16 residues. The CDR3 spells CASSHARDRPYYEQYF. The CDR3 DNA sequence: TGCGCCAGCAGCCACGCCCGGGACAGGCCTTACTACGAGCAGTACTTC.

The chain uses TRBV6-2 or TRBV6-3 and TRBJ1-1; possible D gene TRBD1, 6 bases. Trimming stripped 4 bases from V and 3 bases from J, with 15 bases between. This CDR3 has 15 amino acids. The germline CDR1 and CDR2 sequences are MNHEY and SVGEGT. CDR3 nucleotides: TGTGCCAGCAGTTCTACAGGGAAAAGACACACTGAAGCTTTCTTT. Amino acids: CASSSTGKRHTEAFF.

The rearrangement joins TRBV28 to TRBJ1-4, with 9 nucleotides matching TRBD1. After removal of 6 bases from V and 8 bases from J, the junction contained 10 bases not matched to a gene. The CDR3 is 15 residues long. The germline gives CDR1 MDHEN, CDR2 SYDVKM. CDR3: CASSYRDRAGEKLFF. As DNA, the CDR3 is TGTGCCAGCAGCTACCGGGACAGGGCTGGGGAAAAACTGTTTTTT.

The chain is built from TRBV7-2 and TRBJ2-2; no clear D gene. Germline CDR1 and CDR2: SGHTA and FQGNSA. This CDR3 region has 14 residues. V was trimmed by 8 bases and J by 5 bases, leaving 15 bases between them. CDR3: CASSTPPATGELFF. CDR3 DNA: TGTGCCAGCTCTACACCACCGGCAACCGGGGAGCTGTTTTTT. Filled out from reference TRBV7-2 and TRBJ2-2, the complete variable domain reads GAGVSQSPSNKVTEKGKDVELRCDPISGHTALYWYRQSLGQGLEFLIYFQGNSAPDKSGLPSDRFSAERTGGSVSTLTIQRTQQEDSAVYLCASSTPPATGELFFGEGSRLTVL.

The rearrangement uses TRBV11-3 and TRBJ1-1; TRBD1 agrees at 8 bases. Germline loops: CDR1 SGHNT, CDR2 YENEEA. V dropped 6 bases and J dropped 7; count of bases not matched to a gene: 16. CDR3 length equals 16 residues. Here the CDR3 DNA reads TGTGCCAGCAGTCCGACGAATTGGGACAGGCGACATGAAGCTTTCTTT. This encodes CASSPTNWDRRHEAFF.

The chain is built from TRBV7-2 and TRBJ2-4, with D maybe TRBD1 (6 bases). The CDR3 length is 14 residues. Germline-derived CDR1 and CDR2 are SGHTA and FQGNSA. Trimming left V 4 bases short and J 2 bases short, with 9 bases between. The CDR3 bases are TGTGCCAGCAGCTACGGGACATCCAAAAACATTCAGTACTTC. Amino acid sequence: CASSYGTSKNIQYF.

The chain employs TRBV2 and TRBJ2-4; 8 nucleotides line up with TRBD2. The CDR3 is made up of 20 amino acids. Germline V gives CDR1 SNHLY, CDR2 FYNNEI. V dropped 5 bases and J dropped 0; count of bases not matched to a gene: 18. The CDR3 bases are TGTGCCAGCAGTCCTGTGGAGCGGGGGTCCTCATTCCTAGCCAAAAACATTCAGTACTTC. As protein: CASSPVERGSSFLAKNIQYF.

The V gene is TRBV7-2, the J gene TRBJ2-3; the match to TRBD2 covers 12 bases. J was trimmed by 1 base and V by 5 bases; bases with no gene match: 4. Germline V lookup: CDR1 SGHTA, CDR2 FQGNSA. The length of the CDR3 is 16 residues. This chain's CDR3 is CASSVGLAGRTDTQYF. The DNA for the CDR3 is TGTGCCAGCAGCGTAGGACTAGCGGGACGCACAGATACGCAGTATTTT.

This chain uses TRBV4-1 with TRBJ1-2; tentatively, D is TRBD1 (6 bases). The CDR3 is 15 amino acids. V lost 4 bases and J lost 6, with 18 bases in between. CDR1 MGHRA and CDR2 YSYEKL come from the germline V gene. Written as DNA, the CDR3 is TGCGCCAGCAGCCCGATAGGGGGAACGTTTGATGGCTACACCTTC. This translates into CASSPIGGTFDGYTF.

The gene calls are TRBV12-5 and TRBJ1-5, with no clear D. CDR1 and CDR2 from the germline V gene are LGHNT and FRNRAP. The CDR3 is made up of 16 amino acids. V lost 0 bases and J lost 7, with 16 bases in between. The CDR3 DNA reads as TGTGCTAGTGGTTTGGTATCTGGGCGTTTGAAGCAGCCCCAGCATTTT. It yields the protein CASGLVSGRLKQPQHF.

The rearrangement joins TRBV11-3 to TRBJ1-1; tentatively, D is TRBD1 (5 bases). Germline values: CDR1 SGHNT, CDR2 YENEEA. V lost 4 bases and J 7 bases, leaving 7 bases between the germline ends. This CDR3 has 11 residues. The CDR3: CASSSGGEAFF. Here the CDR3 DNA reads TGTGCCAGCAGCTCCGGGGGTGAAGCTTTCTTT.

The gene calls are TRBV3-1 (or the pseudogene TRBV3-2) and TRBJ2-1; 11 bases line up with TRBD2. V lost 4 bases to trimming and J lost 8 bases; unmatched junction nucleotides: 16. CDR1 LGHDT and CDR2 YNNKEL come from the germline V gene (reference sequence). This CDR3 is 18 amino acids long. The CDR3 loop reads CASSLMPIAGGRSDEQFF. The CDR3 DNA is TGTGCCAGCAGCCTCATGCCTATAGCGGGGGGGCGATCGGATGAGCAGTTCTTC.

V usage is TRBV5-1 and J usage is TRBJ1-1; D may be TRBD1 (5 bases). Germline V gene sequence: CDR1 SGHRS, CDR2 YFSETQ. There are 14 residues in the CDR3. V shed 1 base and J shed 1 base, with 8 bases lying between them. CDR3 in DNA: TGCGCCAGCAGCTTGTTAGGGGCGAACACTGAAGCTTTCTTT. Its protein is CASSLLGANTEAFF.

This clone occurred once. The chain combines TRBV19 with TRBJ2-1; 7 bases line up with TRBD2. J was trimmed by 6 bases and V by 2 bases; bases with no gene match: 10. Per germline, CDR1 LNHDA and CDR2 SQIVND (reference sequence). The CDR3 is 16 residues long. This CDR3 reads CASSIIWGGPFNEQFF. The CDR3 region has the DNA TGTGCCAGTAGTATAATATGGGGAGGGCCGTTCAATGAGCAGTTCTTC. Looking up the rest from reference TRBV19 and TRBJ2-1 gives the full variable domain: DGGITQSPKYLFRKEGQNVTLSCEQNLNHDAMYWYRQDPGQGLRLIYYSQIVNDFQKGDIAEGYSVSREKKESFPLTVTSAQKNPTAFYLCASSIIWGGPFNEQFFGPGTRLTVL.

This clone occurred a few times. The chain has TRBV6-5 and TRBJ1-5, with D perhaps TRBD1 (6 bases). CDR3 length equals 15 residues. V dropped 6 bases and J dropped 5 bases, with 17 bases sitting between them. Germline CDR1 is MNHEY and CDR2 is SVGAGI. As DNA, the CDR3 is TGTGCCAGCAGAGCTACAGGGATCGGATATCAGCCCCAGCATTTT. Residues: CASRATGIGYQPQHF.

CDR3 sequence (DNA): TGTGCCAGCAGGTCCAGGGGAAACACCATATATTTT. Residues: CASRSRGNTIYF. The J gene is TRBJ1-3, the V gene TRBV12-3 or TRBV12-4, with D uncertain. Trimming stripped 6 bases from V and 4 bases from J, with 7 bases between. This CDR3 has 12 amino acids.

This clone was observed a few times. V gene TRBV11-2 combines with J gene TRBJ2-2; perhaps TRBD2 as D (5 bases). The CDR3 has 14 amino acids. Trimming left V 2 bases short and J 5 bases short, with 9 bases between. The V gene's germline CDR1 is SGHAT and CDR2 FQNNGV. DNA for the CDR3: TGTGCCAGCAGCTTACGGCTAGCAACCGGGGAGCTGTTTTTT. It codes for CASSLRLATGELFF.